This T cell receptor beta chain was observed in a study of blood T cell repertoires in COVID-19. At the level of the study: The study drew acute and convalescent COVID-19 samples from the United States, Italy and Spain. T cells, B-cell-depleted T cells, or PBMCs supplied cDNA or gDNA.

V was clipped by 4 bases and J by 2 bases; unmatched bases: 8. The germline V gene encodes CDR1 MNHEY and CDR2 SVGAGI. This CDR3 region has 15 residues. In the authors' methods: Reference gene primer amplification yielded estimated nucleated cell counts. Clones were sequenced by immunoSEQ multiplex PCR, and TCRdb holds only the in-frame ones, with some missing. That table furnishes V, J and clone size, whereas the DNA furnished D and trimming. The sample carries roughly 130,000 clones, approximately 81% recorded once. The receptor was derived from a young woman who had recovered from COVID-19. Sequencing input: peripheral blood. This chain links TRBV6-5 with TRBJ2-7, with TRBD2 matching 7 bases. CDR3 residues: CASSSRLADPYEQYF. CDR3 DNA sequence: TGTGCCAGCAGTTCCCGACTAGCCGACCCCTACGAGCAGTACTTC.